This T cell receptor (beta chain) appears in the sequencing data of a study of T cell clones after liver transplantation. The study, taken as a whole, reports: Small, mixed patient groups and varying post-transplant times limit these conclusions.

With regard to this clone: The antigen remains undetermined. At one end, the junction sequence differs from germline, possibly due to a read error.

Germline V gene sequence: CDR1 SEHNR, CDR2 FQNEAQ (reference sequence). The CDR3 runs 14 residues. Method: immunoSEQ multiplex PCR; TCRdb's copy keeps in-frame clones and lacks some. The top ten hold approximately 10% of the sample, which has tens of thousands of clones, 60% to 80% seen once. The sequences come from CD4+ T cells from blood, collected at the 22-month timepoint. This receptor was taken from a human patient who received a liver transplant. Some T cells here may be from the graft donor. The V gene is TRBV7-9, the J gene TRBJ1-1; tentative D call: TRBD1 (6 bases). Here the CDR3 DNA reads TGTGCCAGCAGCTTCCGGCAGGGGAACGCTGAAGCTTTCTTT. Translating gives CASSFRQGNAEAFF.